This T cell receptor (beta chain) was documented in a study of cytomegalovirus exposure and HLA in healthy donors. General study findings and limits: Both high specificity and high sensitivity reportedly marked the classifier's diagnosis of cytomegalovirus status. The study recorded more than 150 TCR beta chains that were cytomegalovirus-associated. Most sequenced TCRs were rare (though some public TCRs occurred in many donors). Subsequent analysis found a tendency for first-cohort TCR clusters to co-occur within the 90 to 150 validation repertoires.

This clone showed up just once. The antigen is undetermined. V was pared by 5 bases and J by 3 bases, with 16 bases between. CDR1 is SGHTA and CDR2 is FQGNSA in the germline V gene. This CDR3 has 15 amino acids. Data came from immunoSEQ multiplex PCR; TCRdb stores just in-frame clones and leaves some out. This repertoire shows a few hundred thousand clones, more than 80% found once; its top ten account for 0.75% to 0.85%. The chain couples TRBV7-2 to TRBJ1-2; D may be TRBD1 (5 bases). The TCR originated in a woman under 30 in good health and CMV-seronegative. Sample: PBMCs. The CDR3 nucleotides are TGTGCCAGCAGCCCAAGGGGTTGGGTAGACTATGGCTACACCTTC. This translates into CASSPRGWVDYGYTF.